Listed below are T cell receptor beta chains from one sample, sequenced in a study of siplizumab effects on memory and regulatory T cells. Assay: immunoSEQ multiplex PCR; the TCRdb copy retains only in-frame clones and omits some. This table holds about 100,000 clones, about 90% found once. Sequencing was carried out using Tregs sorted from blood. Every receptor here comes from a human donor in good health. The CDR3 runs from the conserved cysteine through the conserved F or W. The D gene is left open where the match is weak. The size field is filled for only some rows; it gives once, few, many or a size class.

CDR3 protein,CDR3 DNA,D gene,J gene,clone size,V gene
CASSSSSTRGYIGELFF,TGTGCCAGTAGTTCCTCCAGCACGCGGGGCTATATCGGGGAGCTGTTTTTT,NA,TRBJ2-2,NA,TRBV19
CASSETGVLGTDTQYF,TGTGCCAGCAGTGAGACAGGGGTACTCGGCACAGATACGCAGTATTTT,TRBD1,TRBJ2-3,once,TRBV25-1
CASSFQGGSGHEQYF,TGTGCCAGCAGCTTCCAGGGGGGGTCGGGCCACGAGCAGTACTTC,NA,TRBJ2-7,NA,TRBV7-6
CASSLFSGQKVYGYTF,TGTGCCAGCAGCTTATTTTCGGGACAGAAAGTCTATGGCTACACCTTC,TRBD1,TRBJ1-2,NA,TRBV7-2
CASSFGQGGIYEQYF,TGTGCCAGCAGTTTCGGACAGGGTGGAATTTACGAGCAGTACTTC,TRBD1,TRBJ2-7,NA,TRBV28
CASSLVDSYEQYF,TGTGCCAGCAGCTTGGTCGACAGTTACGAGCAGTACTTC,NA,TRBJ2-7,NA,TRBV5-5
CASSQGTGATGELFF,TGTGCCAGCAGTCAGGGGACAGGGGCTACCGGGGAGCTGTTTTTT,TRBD1,TRBJ2-2,once,TRBV27
CAISEGTAGYTF,TGTGCCATCAGTGAAGGGACAGCCGGCTACACCTTC,TRBD1,TRBJ1-2,few,TRBV10-3
CASSLAGGGHTLETQYF,TGTGCCAGCAGCTTAGCCGGAGGGGGCCATACGTTAGAGACCCAGTACTTC,NA,TRBJ2-5,NA,TRBV7-9
CASSPRWDTQYF,TGTGCCAGCTCACCTCGGTGGGATACGCAGTATTTT,NA,TRBJ2-3,once,TRBV18
CATQSPPPRNTQYF,TGTGCCACTCAATCCCCCCCACCGCGAAATACGCAGTATTTT,NA,TRBJ2-3,NA,TRBV19
CASSLFLPGQGASAFF,TGTGCCAGCAGTTTATTCCTACCGGGACAGGGGGCCTCAGCTTTCTTT,TRBD1,TRBJ1-1,NA,TRBV27
CASSRRQGPNNEQFF,TGTGCCAGCAGCCGCAGACAGGGCCCTAACAATGAGCAGTTCTTC,TRBD1,TRBJ2-1,once,TRBV11-3
CASLPTAGTGELFF,TGCGCCAGCCTCCCCACAGCGGGGACCGGGGAGCTGTTTTTT,TRBD2,TRBJ2-2,NA,TRBV5-1
CASSLYTGELFF,TGTGCCAGCTCACTTTACACCGGGGAGCTGTTTTTT,NA,TRBJ2-2,NA,TRBV18
CASSPIGTGKNEQFF,TGTGCCAGCAGTCCCATAGGGACAGGGAAAAATGAGCAGTTCTTC,TRBD1,TRBJ2-1,NA,TRBV28
CASSYYNEQFF,TGCGCCAGCAGCTACTACAATGAGCAGTTCTTC,NA,TRBJ2-1,NA,TRBV5-1
CASRKQGGANTGELFF,TGTGCCAGCAGAAAGCAGGGGGGCGCGAACACCGGGGAGCTGTTTTTT,NA,TRBJ2-2,few,TRBV7-9
CASSMGGLAGGGDTQYF,TGTGCCAGTAGTATGGGGGGACTAGCGGGAGGAGGAGATACGCAGTATTTT,TRBD2,TRBJ2-3,NA,TRBV19
CARSTIAGTTDTQYF,TGTGCCAGAAGCACGATAGCGGGAACCACAGATACGCAGTATTTT,TRBD2,TRBJ2-3,NA,TRBV5-3
CASSLAGYMQPQHF,TGTGCCAGCAGCTTAGCGGGTTACATGCAGCCCCAGCATTTT,NA,TRBJ1-5,once,TRBV7-8
CASSSNMNYGYTF,TGTGCCAGCAGCTCCAACATGAACTATGGCTACACCTTC,NA,TRBJ1-2,once,TRBV25-1
CASSLAPAGGTDTQYF,TGTGCCAGCAGCTTAGCGCCGGCGGGAGGCACAGATACGCAGTATTTT,TRBD2,TRBJ2-3,NA,TRBV7-6
CASSVTGLSSTDTQYF,TGTGCCAGCAGCGTAACCGGTTTGAGTAGCACAGATACGCAGTATTTT,NA,TRBJ2-3,NA,TRBV9
CASRSSWTGPNEKLFF,TGTGCCAGCAGATCCTCGTGGACAGGGCCGAATGAAAAACTGTTTTTT,TRBD1,TRBJ1-4,NA,TRBV27
CASRITGRWNTEAFF,TGTGCCAGTAGGATTACGGGACGGTGGAACACTGAAGCTTTCTTT,NA,TRBJ1-1,NA,TRBV19
CASSTPYEQYF,TGCGCCAGCAGCACCCCCTACGAGCAGTACTTC,NA,TRBJ2-7,many,TRBV10-2
CASSPGLGGANVLTF,TGTGCCAGCAGTCCCGGACTGGGTGGGGCCAACGTCCTGACTTTC,NA,TRBJ2-6,NA,TRBV28
CASSQPLQNTEAFF,TGTGCCAGCAGTCAGCCCTTACAGAACACTGAAGCTTTCTTT,NA,TRBJ1-1,NA,TRBV28
CASSPHRVKAGELFF,TGTGCCAGCAGTCCGCACAGGGTAAAGGCCGGGGAGCTGTTTTTT,NA,TRBJ2-2,once,TRBV6-5
CASSVGSPEGGASTEAFF,TGTGCCAGCAGCGTAGGAAGCCCTGAGGGGGGGGCGAGCACTGAAGCTTTCTTT,NA,TRBJ1-1,few,TRBV9
CASSLSTGTAYEQYF,TGTGCCAGCAGCTTATCCACAGGAACTGCCTACGAGCAGTACTTC,NA,TRBJ2-7,NA,TRBV11-2
CASSEDGLAGNIQYF,TGTGCCAGCAGTGAAGACGGTCTAGCGGGAAACATTCAGTACTTC,TRBD2,TRBJ2-4,NA,TRBV6-1
CASRTSGANTYGYTF,TGTGCCAGCAGGACTTCAGGGGCGAACACCTATGGCTACACCTTC,NA,TRBJ1-2,NA,TRBV27
CASSLGFSGANVLTF,TGTGCCAGCAGCTTAGGGTTTTCGGGGGCCAACGTCCTGACTTTC,NA,TRBJ2-6,NA,TRBV11-1
CASSPTQAGSVGYGYTF,TGTGCCAGCAGCCCAACGCAAGCAGGGTCGGTCGGCTATGGCTACACCTTC,NA,TRBJ1-2,NA,TRBV7-6
CASTPTGDLHEQYF,TGTGCCAGTACCCCGACAGGGGATCTCCACGAGCAGTACTTC,TRBD1,TRBJ2-7,NA,TRBV19
CASSTGLAAYNEQFF,TGTGCCAGCAGCACGGGACTAGCGGCCTACAATGAGCAGTTCTTC,TRBD2,TRBJ2-1,NA,TRBV7-6
CASSLNRGLSYNEQFF,TGCGCCAGCAGCTTAAACAGGGGGCTCTCCTACAATGAGCAGTTCTTC,TRBD1,TRBJ2-1,NA,TRBV5-1
CASSTSVPYF,TGTGCCAGCAGTACCAGCGTTCCTTACTTC,NA,TRBJ2-7,NA,TRBV6-1
CASSIGRGPSEAFF,TGTGCCAGTAGTATAGGCAGGGGCCCCTCAGAAGCTTTCTTT,NA,TRBJ1-1,NA,TRBV19
CSARGQNSDEQFF,TGCAGCGCCCGGGGGCAAAATAGTGATGAGCAGTTCTTC,NA,TRBJ2-1,once,TRBV29-1
CASSEFVSHQETQYF,TGCGCCAGCAGTGAGTTTGTATCCCACCAAGAGACCCAGTACTTC,NA,TRBJ2-5,NA,TRBV10-1
CASSLTFRSYEQYF,TGTGCCAGCAGCTTGACTTTCAGGTCCTACGAGCAGTACTTC,NA,TRBJ2-7,NA,TRBV5-6
CASSLGDRAYEQYF,TGCGCCAGCAGCTTGGGGGACAGAGCCTACGAGCAGTACTTC,TRBD1,TRBJ2-7,NA,TRBV5-1